Shown below are 17 T cell receptor beta chains from a single sample sequenced in a study of cytomegalovirus exposure and HLA in healthy donors. 60 Vbeta and 13 Jbeta primers were used in PCR. Clones were read by immunoSEQ multiplex PCR, and TCRdb kept only the in-frame ones, dropping some. The table shows about 190,000 clones, with about 86% occurring only once. Sequences were obtained from PBMCs. The receptors were gathered from a woman aged 18 to 35 in good health and CMV-seropositive.

The rearrangement uses TRBV1 and TRBJ2-5; the table's D call TRBD2 went unverified against the DNA. The DNA end favors TRBJ2-7, so the J call may be wrong. TRBV1 is annotated as a pseudogene. The length of the CDR3 is 16 residues. The chain's CDR3 is CTSSQGGPGGSYEQYF. In DNA form, the CDR3 reads TGCACCAGCAGCCAAGGGGGGCCGGGGGGATCCTACGAGCAGTACTTC.

The chain employs TRBV7-2 and TRBJ1-2; 10 nucleotides agree with TRBD1. The CDR3 runs to 14 residues. Germline CDR1 is SGHTA and CDR2 is FQGNSA. V shed 6 bases, J shed 8 bases, and the junction held 9 bases outside the gene matches. The CDR3 here is CASSRDRGTEGYTF. Written as DNA, the CDR3 is TGTGCCAGCAGTCGGGACAGGGGTACCGAGGGCTACACCTTC.

The V call is TRBV15, the J call TRBJ2-4, with D perhaps TRBD1 (6 bases). Per the germline V gene, CDR1 is LNHNV and CDR2 is YYDKDF (reference sequence). Trimming pared 5 bases from V and 1 base from J, leaving 15 bases between. CDR3 size: 16 residues. The CDR3 DNA reads TGTGCCACCAGCTGGGGGCCAGGCCCGGCCAAAAACATTCAGTACTTC. Its translation is CATSWGPGPAKNIQYF.

The chain has TRBV11-3 and TRBJ2-1; 7 bases match TRBD2. Trimming removed 1 base from V and 0 bases from J; junction bases left unmatched: 6. The CDR3 contains 17 residues. Per germline, CDR1 SGHNT and CDR2 YENEEA. The CDR3 DNA is TGTGCCAGCAGCTTAGTTCGGGGGGACTTCTCCTACAATGAGCAGTTCTTC. Translating gives CASSLVRGDFSYNEQFF.

The chain couples TRBV5-6 to TRBJ1-1; 8 nucleotides line up with TRBD1. The CDR3 is 12 amino acids. V shed 3 bases, J shed 8 bases, and the junction held 3 bases outside the gene matches. Per germline, CDR1 SGHDT and CDR2 YYEEEE. The CDR3: CASSSTGVEAFF. In nucleotides, the CDR3 is TGTGCCAGCAGCTCGACAGGGGTGGAAGCTTTCTTT.

This clone has just one count. The genes are TRBV29-1 and TRBJ1-2; maybe TRBD1 (5 bases). Germline CDR1 SQVTM, CDR2 ANQGSEA. The CDR3 has 15 amino acids. V gave up 7 bases and J gave up 0 bases, with 18 bases separating them. The chain's CDR3 is CSAVEPPGANYGYTF. The CDR3 DNA sequence: TGCAGCGCCGTCGAACCCCCGGGGGCTAACTATGGCTACACCTTC.

The V gene is TRBV19, the J gene TRBJ1-2; 9 positions match TRBD1. Germline CDR1 is LNHDA and CDR2 is SQIVND (reference sequence). The CDR3 is made up of 18 amino acids. Unmatched junction bases numbered 15, after V lost 3 bases and J lost 4 bases. The CDR3: CASSMAGTGIYQGYGYTF. The CDR3 coding sequence is TGTGCCAGTAGTATGGCCGGGACAGGGATCTATCAGGGCTATGGCTACACCTTC.

This CDR3 is CASSVGLTQETQYF. CDR3 bases: TGTGCCAGCAGCGTGGGACTAACCCAAGAGACCCAGTACTTC. The chain recombines TRBV11-3 with TRBJ2-5; the match to TRBD2 covers 7 bases. With 5 bases clipped from V and 1 base from J, the junction kept 4 bases outside the gene matches. The germline V gene encodes CDR1 SGHNT and CDR2 YENEEA. The CDR3 totals 14 residues.

This rearrangement joins TRBV6-4 to TRBJ2-2; 11 bases line up with TRBD2. CDR1 and CDR2 from the germline V gene are MRHNA and SNTAGT. J gave up 5 bases and V 6 bases, and 5 bases lay outside the gene matches. The CDR3 runs 15 residues. The CDR3 coding sequence is TGTGCCAGCAGCCCGACTAGCGGGGTGACCGGGGAGCTGTTTTTT. It encodes CASSPTSGVTGELFF.

V usage is TRBV11-2 and J usage is TRBJ1-5, with a tentative D call TRBD1 (6 bases). CDR1 and CDR2 from the germline V gene are SGHAT and FQNNGV. Trimming stripped 1 base from V and 9 bases from J, with 13 bases between. The CDR3 covers 14 residues. In DNA, the CDR3 is TGTGCCAGCAGCTTAGGAGGCAGGGGAAGGCCCCAGCATTTT. This translates into CASSLGGRGRPQHF.

V usage is TRBV6-5 and J usage is TRBJ1-2; D ambiguous. This CDR3 is 14 amino acids long. Germline CDR1 MNHEY, CDR2 SVGAGI. The V end was cut by 0 bases, the J end by 2 bases, with 7 bases between. The CDR3 loop is CASSYSNLNYGYTF. The CDR3 DNA reads TGTGCCAGCAGTTACTCGAACCTAAACTATGGCTACACCTTC.

This chain connects TRBV7-8 to TRBJ2-7; 9 bases agree with TRBD2. The CDR3 is 14 amino acids. Germline V gene sequence: CDR1 SGHVS, CDR2 FQNEAQ. Trimming cost V 5 bases and J 2 bases; bases outside gene matches: 4. CDR3 bases: TGTGCCAGCAGCCCCGGACTAGCGACCTACGAGCAGTACGTC. It is translated as CASSPGLATYEQYV.

This rearrangement joins TRBV4-3 to TRBJ1-4; maybe TRBD1 (5 bases). The CDR3 is made up of 17 amino acids. Germline CDR1 and CDR2: LGHNA and YSLEER. Trimming removed 0 bases from V and 6 bases from J, with 17 bases in between. The CDR3 loop is CASSQDWSGVSDEKLFF. The CDR3 DNA sequence: TGCGCCAGCAGCCAAGATTGGTCGGGGGTATCGGATGAAAAACTGTTTTTT.

The CDR3 loop reads CASSPGQGNTEAFF. The CDR3 nucleotides read TGTGCCAGCAGCCCGGGACAGGGAAACACTGAAGCTTTCTTT. The rearrangement uses TRBV2 and TRBJ1-1; 9 nucleotides match TRBD1. From germline, CDR1 is SNHLY and CDR2 FYNNEI. The CDR3 length is 14 residues. V was clipped by 6 bases and J by 2 bases; unmatched bases: 4.

The chain is built from TRBV7-9 and TRBJ2-7; possible D gene TRBD1, 5 bases. Trimming pared 3 bases from V and 2 bases from J, leaving 23 bases between. The CDR3 length is 18 residues. Germline V gives CDR1 SEHNR, CDR2 FQNEAQ (reference sequence). The CDR3 spells CASSFPDISHSYTYEQYF. In nucleotides, the CDR3 is TGTGCCAGCAGCTTTCCGGACATTAGTCATAGTTACACCTACGAGCAGTACTTC.

The chain uses TRBV11-3 and TRBJ2-3, with 8 bases fitting TRBD2. V lost 5 bases to trimming and J lost 2 bases; unmatched junction nucleotides: 3. The CDR3 loop spans 14 amino acids. Germline loops: CDR1 SGHNT, CDR2 YENEEA. CDR3 bases: TGTGCCAGCAGCCGGGGGGGTGCCACAGATACGCAGTATTTT. Translation gives CASSRGGATDTQYF.

This clone was picked up one time. V and J are TRBV2 and TRBJ2-2, with 8 bases identical to TRBD1. J gave up 2 bases and V 6 bases, and 11 bases lay outside the gene matches. The CDR3 totals 17 residues. Germline V gene data show CDR1 as SNHLY and CDR2 as FYNNEI. For the CDR3, the DNA is TGTGCCAGCAGCTACCACAAGACAGGGGTCAACACCGGGGAGCTGTTTTTT. Protein: CASSYHKTGVNTGELFF.